This is a list of T cell receptor beta chains from one sample in a study of beta chain features in type 1 diabetes. Sequenced by immunoSEQ multiplex PCR; TCRdb stores in-frame clones only, minus some. The sample holds roughly 340,000 clones, roughly 13% seen once. Sequenced sample: naive CD4+ T cells from blood. The receptors here all came from a woman aged 18 to 35 with type 1 diabetes. The CDR3 runs from the conserved cysteine through the conserved F or W. D genes are given only for firm matches. Size is stated for part of the rows, as once, few or many counts, or as a class when the clone is expanded.

clone_size: few
j_call: TRBJ2-1
v_call: TRBV27
d_call: NA
cdr3_aa: CASSLNGRGYNEQFF
cdr3_nt: TGTGCCAGCAGTTTGAACGGGAGAGGCTACAATGAGCAGTTCTTC

clone_size: few
j_call: TRBJ2-1
v_call: TRBV7-9
d_call: NA
cdr3_aa: CASSFVSSYNEQFF
cdr3_nt: TGTGCCAGCAGCTTCGTGAGCTCCTACAATGAGCAGTTCTTC

clone_size: NA
j_call: TRBJ2-4
v_call: TRBV28
d_call: NA
cdr3_aa: CASVDTLAKNIQYF
cdr3_nt: TGTGCCAGTGTTGACACCTTAGCCAAAAACATTCAGTACTTC

clone_size: NA
j_call: TRBJ1-1
v_call: TRBV5-1
d_call: NA
cdr3_aa: CASSPGNTEAFF
cdr3_nt: TGCGCCAGCAGCCCGGGGAACACTGAAGCTTTCTTT

clone_size: few
j_call: TRBJ2-3
v_call: TRBV30
d_call: TRBD1
cdr3_aa: CAWSGGTGAGGDTQYF
cdr3_nt: TGTGCCTGGAGTGGCGGGACAGGGGCAGGGGGAGATACGCAGTATTTT

clone_size: NA
j_call: TRBJ1-2
v_call: TRBV28
d_call: NA
cdr3_aa: CASRMTNEGGYTF
cdr3_nt: TGTGCCAGCAGGATGACAAACGAGGGCGGCTACACCTTC

clone_size: few
j_call: TRBJ2-5
v_call: TRBV6-6
d_call: TRBD2
cdr3_aa: CASRTPGTSLVKTQYF
cdr3_nt: TGTGCCAGCAGGACCCCAGGGACTAGTTTGGTGAAGACCCAGTACTTC

clone_size: few
j_call: TRBJ1-5
v_call: TRBV7-9
d_call: TRBD1
cdr3_aa: CASSPGTGGQPQHF
cdr3_nt: TGTGCCAGCAGCCCAGGGACAGGGGGCCAGCCCCAGCATTTT

clone_size: few
j_call: TRBJ2-1
v_call: TRBV27
d_call: NA
cdr3_aa: CASSFLGGSYNEQFF
cdr3_nt: TGTGCCAGCAGTTTTCTAGGTGGTTCCTACAATGAGCAGTTCTTC

clone_size: few
j_call: TRBJ2-7
v_call: TRBV4-1
d_call: TRBD1
cdr3_aa: CASSSPGQTYEQYF
cdr3_nt: TGCGCCAGCAGTTCCCCGGGACAGACTTACGAGCAGTACTTC

clone_size: few
j_call: TRBJ2-1
v_call: TRBV14
d_call: NA
cdr3_aa: CASSLYLGARNEQFF
cdr3_nt: TGTGCCAGCAGCCTCTATCTGGGGGCCCGAAATGAGCAGTTCTTC

clone_size: NA
j_call: TRBJ2-7
v_call: TRBV4-2
d_call: TRBD2
cdr3_aa: CASSQQLAEAYEQYF
cdr3_nt: TGTGCCAGCAGCCAACAACTAGCGGAGGCCTACGAGCAGTACTTC